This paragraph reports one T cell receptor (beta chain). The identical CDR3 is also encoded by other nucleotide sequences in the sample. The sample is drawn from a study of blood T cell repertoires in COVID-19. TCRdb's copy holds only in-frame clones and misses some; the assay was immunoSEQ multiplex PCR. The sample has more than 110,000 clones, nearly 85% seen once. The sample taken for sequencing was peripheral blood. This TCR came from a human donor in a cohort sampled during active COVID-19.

CDR3 protein: CASSSTGDTEAFF. Written as DNA, the CDR3 is TGTGCCAGTAGTAGCACAGGGGACACTGAAGCTTTCTTT. This chain connects TRBV19 to TRBJ1-1, with 7 bases that match TRBD1. This CDR3 is built from 13 residues. J lost 3 bases, V lost 4 bases, and 2 bases had no gene match. Looked up from germline, CDR1 is LNHDA and CDR2 is SQIVND (reference sequence).